These 6 T cell receptor beta chains were sequenced from one sample in a study of blood T cell repertoires in COVID-19 (dated by TCRdb to 2020 to 2021). Library preparation used the immunoSEQ multiplex PCR assay. Held by TCRdb, this immuneACCESS table contains in-frame sequences only and omits some clones. Under half of the omission traces to an unresolved V gene where checked; the cause of the rest is unknown. The table for this sample lists about 120,000 clones; around 83% of them were counted only once. The ten most abundant clones make up 5.9% of the sample. The sequenced sample consisted of peripheral blood. The source of these receptors is an elderly man with active or convalescent COVID-19.

The chain links TRBV5-1 to TRBJ2-1, with 10 bases that match TRBD2. V shed 0 bases, J shed 2 bases, and the junction held 5 bases outside the gene matches. Germline V gene lookup returns CDR1 SGHRS and CDR2 YFSETQ. The CDR3 contains 17 residues. The DNA of the CDR3 is TGCGCCAGCAGCTTGGCAACCGGGACTAGCGCCTACAATGAGCAGTTCTTC. The encoded protein is CASSLATGTSAYNEQFF. Combining the CDR3 with reference TRBV5-1 and TRBJ2-1 gives the whole variable domain KAGVTQTPRYLIKTRGQQVTLSCSPISGHRSVSWYQQTPGQGLQFLFEYFSETQRNKGNFPGRFSGRQFSNSRSEMNVSTLELGDSALYLCASSLATGTSAYNEQFFGPGTRLTVL.

The genes are TRBV11-2 and TRBJ1-2; 8 nucleotides agree with TRBD1. V trimming: 0 bases; J trimming: 6 bases; junction bases outside the gene matches: 6. This CDR3 has 15 residues. Germline V CDR1 and CDR2: SGHAT, FQNNGV. This CDR3 reads CASSLDAGQGHGYTF. CDR3 nucleotide sequence: TGTGCCAGCAGCTTAGATGCAGGACAGGGTCATGGCTACACCTTC.

The gene calls are TRBV4-1 and TRBJ2-3; TRBD1 matches 10 bases. Trimming removed 1 base from V and 4 bases from J; junction bases left unmatched: 8. From germline, CDR1 is MGHRA and CDR2 YSYEKL. This CDR3 has 17 amino acids. CDR3 protein: CASSQVRADRGPDTQYF. The CDR3 region has the DNA TGCGCCAGCAGCCAAGTCCGAGCCGACAGGGGGCCAGATACGCAGTATTTT.

The chain couples TRBV7-2 to TRBJ2-7; D not resolved. CDR1 and CDR2 (germline): SGHTA, FQGNSA. This CDR3 region has 13 residues. V was cut by 3 bases and J by 5 bases, with 11 bases left in between. This CDR3 is CASSLRQTNEQYF. The CDR3 bases are TGTGCCAGCAGCTTGCGGCAGACCAACGAGCAGTACTTC.

The rearrangement links TRBV6-5 to TRBJ2-1, with 13 bases aligning to TRBD2. There are 14 residues in the CDR3. Trimming at V came to 7 bases and at J to 7 bases, leaving 4 bases not matched to a gene. Germline V lookup: CDR1 MNHEY, CDR2 SVGAGI. CDR3 nucleotides: TGTGCCAGCAAGGGACTAGCGGGGCCTAATGAGCAGTTCTTC. Translating gives CASKGLAGPNEQFF.

The chain is built from TRBV6-1 and TRBJ1-1; no reliable D call. Trimming cost V 2 bases and J 6 bases, with 10 bases left between them. Germline V gene sequence: CDR1 MNHNS, CDR2 SASEGT. This CDR3 contains 13 residues. The CDR3 nucleotides are TGTGCCAGCAGTGAATCGGGGTTTTCTGAAGCTTTCTTT. Amino acid sequence: CASSESGFSEAFF.